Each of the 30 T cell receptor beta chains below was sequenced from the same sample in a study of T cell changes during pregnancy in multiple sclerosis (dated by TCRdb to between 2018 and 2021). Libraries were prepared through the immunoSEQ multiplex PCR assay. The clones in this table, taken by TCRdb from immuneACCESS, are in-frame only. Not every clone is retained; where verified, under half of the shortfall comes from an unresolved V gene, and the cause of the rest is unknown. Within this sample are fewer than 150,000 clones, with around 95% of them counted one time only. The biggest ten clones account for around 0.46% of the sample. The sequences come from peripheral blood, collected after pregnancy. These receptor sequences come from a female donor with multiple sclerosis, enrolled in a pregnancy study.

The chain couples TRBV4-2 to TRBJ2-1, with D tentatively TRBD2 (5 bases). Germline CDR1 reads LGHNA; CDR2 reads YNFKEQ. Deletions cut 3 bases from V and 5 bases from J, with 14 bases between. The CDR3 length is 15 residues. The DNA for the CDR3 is TGTGCCAGCAGCCAGGGAGAGACTTTTAACAATGAGCAGTTCTTC. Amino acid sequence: CASSQGETFNNEQFF.

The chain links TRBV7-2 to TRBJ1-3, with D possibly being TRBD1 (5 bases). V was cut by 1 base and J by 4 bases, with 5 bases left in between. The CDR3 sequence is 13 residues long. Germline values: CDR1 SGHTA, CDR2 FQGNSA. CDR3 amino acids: CASSLGQGNTIYF. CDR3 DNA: TGTGCCAGCAGCTTAGGACAGGGAAACACCATATATTTT.

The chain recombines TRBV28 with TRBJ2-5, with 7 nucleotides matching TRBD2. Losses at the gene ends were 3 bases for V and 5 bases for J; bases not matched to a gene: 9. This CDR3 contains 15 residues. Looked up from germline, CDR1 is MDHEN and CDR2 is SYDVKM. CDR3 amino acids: CASSLYRGGSETQYF. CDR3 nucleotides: TGTGCCAGCAGTTTGTACCGGGGAGGGTCTGAGACCCAGTACTTC.

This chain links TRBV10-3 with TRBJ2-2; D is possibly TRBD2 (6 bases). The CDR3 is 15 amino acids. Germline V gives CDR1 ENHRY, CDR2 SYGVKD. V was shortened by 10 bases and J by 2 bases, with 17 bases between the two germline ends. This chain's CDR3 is CATLLGTFNTGELFF. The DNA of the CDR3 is TGTGCCACCCTTCTCGGGACTTTTAACACCGGGGAGCTGTTTTTT.

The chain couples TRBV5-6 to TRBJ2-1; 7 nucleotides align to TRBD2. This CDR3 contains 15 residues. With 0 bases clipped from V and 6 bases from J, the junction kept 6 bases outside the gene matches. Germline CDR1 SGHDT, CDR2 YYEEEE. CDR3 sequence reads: CASSLAFTGGNEQFF. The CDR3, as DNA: TGTGCCAGCAGCTTGGCCTTCACGGGGGGCAATGAGCAGTTCTTC.

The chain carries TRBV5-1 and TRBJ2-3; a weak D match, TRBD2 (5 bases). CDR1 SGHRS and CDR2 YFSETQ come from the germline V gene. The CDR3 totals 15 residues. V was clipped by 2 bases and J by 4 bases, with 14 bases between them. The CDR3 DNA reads TGCGCCAGCAGCTTATGGACTCCTAGGTCAGATACGCAGTATTTT. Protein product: CASSLWTPRSDTQYF.

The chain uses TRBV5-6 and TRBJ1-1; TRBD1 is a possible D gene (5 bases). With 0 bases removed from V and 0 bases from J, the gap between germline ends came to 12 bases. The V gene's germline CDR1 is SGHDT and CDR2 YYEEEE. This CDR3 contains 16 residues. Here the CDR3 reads CASSLAPTEMNTEAFF. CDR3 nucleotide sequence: TGTGCCAGCAGCTTGGCTCCGACAGAGATGAACACTGAAGCTTTCTTT.

The CDR3 sequence: CASSISLGGAGRVEQFF. The CDR3, as DNA: TGTGCCAGTAGTATAAGTTTAGGGGGCGCAGGAAGGGTTGAGCAGTTCTTC. The chain has TRBV19 and TRBJ2-1, with 7 bases that match TRBD1. The germline V gene has CDR1 LNHDA and CDR2 SQIVND (reference sequence). Losses at the gene ends were 2 bases for V and 9 bases for J; bases not matched to a gene: 16. CDR3 size: 17 residues.

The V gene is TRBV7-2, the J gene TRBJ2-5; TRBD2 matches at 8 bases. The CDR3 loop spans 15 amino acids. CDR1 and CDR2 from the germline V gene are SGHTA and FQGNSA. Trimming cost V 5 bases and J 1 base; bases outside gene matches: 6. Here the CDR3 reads CASSLGGGPQETQYF. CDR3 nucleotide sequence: TGTGCCAGCAGCCTCGGGGGGGGGCCCCAAGAGACCCAGTACTTC. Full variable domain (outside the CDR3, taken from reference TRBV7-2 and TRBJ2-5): GAGVSQSPSNKVTEKGKDVELRCDPISGHTALYWYRQSLGQGLEFLIYFQGNSAPDKSGLPSDRFSAERTGGSVSTLTIQRTQQEDSAVYLCASSLGGGPQETQYFGPGTRLLVL.

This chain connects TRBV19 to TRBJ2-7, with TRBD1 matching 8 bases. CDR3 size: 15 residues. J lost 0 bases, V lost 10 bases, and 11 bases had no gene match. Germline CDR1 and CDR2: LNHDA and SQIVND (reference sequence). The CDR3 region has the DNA TGTGCCACCGGACAGGGCCGAACCAGCTCCTACGAGCAGTACTTC. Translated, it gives CATGQGRTSSYEQYF. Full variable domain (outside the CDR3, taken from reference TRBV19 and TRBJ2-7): DGGITQSPKYLFRKEGQNVTLSCEQNLNHDAMYWYRQDPGQGLRLIYYSQIVNDFQKGDIAEGYSVSREKKESFPLTVTSAQKNPTAFYLCATGQGRTSSYEQYFGPGTRLTVT.

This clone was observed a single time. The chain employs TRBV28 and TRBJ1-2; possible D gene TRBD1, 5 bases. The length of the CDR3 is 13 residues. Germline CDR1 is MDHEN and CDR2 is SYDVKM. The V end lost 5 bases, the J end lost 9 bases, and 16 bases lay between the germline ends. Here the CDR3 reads CASSPAGPGSYTF. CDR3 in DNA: TGTGCCAGCAGTCCCGCAGGGCCGGGCAGCTACACCTTC.

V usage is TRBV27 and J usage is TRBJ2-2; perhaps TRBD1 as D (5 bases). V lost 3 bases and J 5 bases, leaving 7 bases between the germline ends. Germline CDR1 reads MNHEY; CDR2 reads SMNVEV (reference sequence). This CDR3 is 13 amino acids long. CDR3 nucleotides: TGTGCCAGCAGTTTTCAGGGAACCGGGGAGCTGTTTTTT. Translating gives CASSFQGTGELFF.

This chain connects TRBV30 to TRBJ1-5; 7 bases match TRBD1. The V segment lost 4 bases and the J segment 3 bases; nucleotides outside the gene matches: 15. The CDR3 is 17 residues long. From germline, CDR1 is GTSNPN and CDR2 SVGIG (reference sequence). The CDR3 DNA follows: TGTGCCTGGACTACTGGAGGGGGCAGGTCCCCCAATCAGCCCCAGCATTTT. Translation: CAWTTGGGRSPNQPQHF.

In DNA form, the CDR3 reads TGTGCCAGCAGCCAAGACCGCGACCCGCAGGAAGAGCAGTTCTTC. Protein product: CASSQDRDPQEEQFF. V gene TRBV4-2 combines with J gene TRBJ2-1; no clear D gene. Germline V gene lookup returns CDR1 LGHNA and CDR2 YNFKEQ. Trimming took 0 bases from V and 10 from J, leaving 16 bases between them. The CDR3 loop spans 15 amino acids.

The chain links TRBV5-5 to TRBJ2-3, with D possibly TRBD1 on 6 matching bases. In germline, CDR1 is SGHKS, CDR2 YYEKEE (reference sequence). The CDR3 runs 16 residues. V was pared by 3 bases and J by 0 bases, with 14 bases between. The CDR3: CASSSAGESSTDTQYF. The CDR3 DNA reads TGTGCCAGCAGCTCGGCAGGGGAATCTAGCACAGATACGCAGTATTTT.

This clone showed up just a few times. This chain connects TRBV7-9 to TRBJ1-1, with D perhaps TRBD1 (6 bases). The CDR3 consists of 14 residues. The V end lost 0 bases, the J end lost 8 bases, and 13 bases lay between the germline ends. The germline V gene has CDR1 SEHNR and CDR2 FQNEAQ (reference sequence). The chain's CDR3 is CASSLAVGGVEAFF. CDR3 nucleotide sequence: TGTGCCAGCAGCTTAGCGGTTGGGGGCGTAGAAGCTTTCTTT.

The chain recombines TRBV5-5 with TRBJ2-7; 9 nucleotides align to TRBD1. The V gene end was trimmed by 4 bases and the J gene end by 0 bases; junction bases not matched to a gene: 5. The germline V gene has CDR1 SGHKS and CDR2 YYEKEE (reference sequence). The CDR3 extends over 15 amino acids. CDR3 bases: TGTGCCAGCAGCCTGGACAGGGGAAGCTCCTACGAGCAGTACTTC. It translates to CASSLDRGSSYEQYF. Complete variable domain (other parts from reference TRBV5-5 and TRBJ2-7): DAGVTQSPTHLIKTRGQQVTLRCSPISGHKSVSWYQQVLGQGPQFIFQYYEKEERGRGNFPDRFSARQFPNYSSELNVNALLLGDSALYLCASSLDRGSSYEQYFGPGTRLTVT.

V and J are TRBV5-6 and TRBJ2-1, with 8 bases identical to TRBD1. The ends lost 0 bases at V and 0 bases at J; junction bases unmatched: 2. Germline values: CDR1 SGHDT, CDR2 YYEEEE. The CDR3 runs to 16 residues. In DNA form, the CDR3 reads TGTGCCAGCAGCTTGGGACAGGGGTACTCCTACAATGAGCAGTTCTTC. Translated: CASSLGQGYSYNEQFF.

In nucleotides, the CDR3 is TGTGCCAGCAATCACGGGAGGCAGAAAGAGCAGTTCTTC. Translation gives CASNHGRQKEQFF. The chain recombines TRBV2 with TRBJ2-1; 7 nucleotides agree with TRBD2. With V trimmed by 7 bases and J by 10 bases, 10 bases remained unmatched. Germline V lookup: CDR1 SNHLY, CDR2 FYNNEI. This CDR3 is 13 amino acids long.

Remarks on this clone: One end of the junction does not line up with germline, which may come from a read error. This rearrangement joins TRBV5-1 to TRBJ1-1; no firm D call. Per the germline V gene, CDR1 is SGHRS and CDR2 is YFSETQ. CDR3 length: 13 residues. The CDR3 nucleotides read TGTGCCAGCAGCTTGGGCGGGGACACTGAAGCTTTCTTT. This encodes CASSLGGDTEAFF.

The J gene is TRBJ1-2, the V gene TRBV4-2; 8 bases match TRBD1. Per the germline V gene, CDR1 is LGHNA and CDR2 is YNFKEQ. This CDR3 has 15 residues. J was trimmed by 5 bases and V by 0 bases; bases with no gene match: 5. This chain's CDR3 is CASSQETGAGYGYTF. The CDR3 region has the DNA TGTGCCAGCAGCCAAGAGACAGGGGCGGGGTATGGCTACACCTTC.

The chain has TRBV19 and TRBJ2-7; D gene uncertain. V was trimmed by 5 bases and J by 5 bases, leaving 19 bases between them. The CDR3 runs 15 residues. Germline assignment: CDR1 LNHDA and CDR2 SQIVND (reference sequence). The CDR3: CASSPSPDTRDEQYF. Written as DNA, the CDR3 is TGTGCCAGTAGTCCCTCCCCTGACACCCGAGACGAGCAGTACTTC.

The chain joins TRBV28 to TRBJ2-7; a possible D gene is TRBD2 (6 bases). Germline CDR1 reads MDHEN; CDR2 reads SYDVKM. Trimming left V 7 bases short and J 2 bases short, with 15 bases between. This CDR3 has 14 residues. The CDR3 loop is CASKNPGDAYEQYF. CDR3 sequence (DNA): TGTGCCAGCAAAAATCCGGGGGACGCCTACGAGCAGTACTTC.

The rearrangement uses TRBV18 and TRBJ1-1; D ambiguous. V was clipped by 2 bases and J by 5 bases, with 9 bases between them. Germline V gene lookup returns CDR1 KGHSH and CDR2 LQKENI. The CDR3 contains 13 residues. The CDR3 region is CASSPIRGTEAFF. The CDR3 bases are TGTGCCAGCTCACCAATTCGGGGAACTGAAGCTTTCTTT.

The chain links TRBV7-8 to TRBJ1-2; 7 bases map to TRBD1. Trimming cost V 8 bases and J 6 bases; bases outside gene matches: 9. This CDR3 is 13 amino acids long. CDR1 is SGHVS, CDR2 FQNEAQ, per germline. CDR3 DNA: TGTGCCAGCGGACAGGCCTATCAGAATGGCTACACCTTC. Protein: CASGQAYQNGYTF. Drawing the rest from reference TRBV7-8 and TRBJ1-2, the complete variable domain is GAGVSQSPRYKVAKRGQDVALRCDPISGHVSLFWYQQALGQGPEFLTYFQNEAQLDKSGLPSDRFFAERPEGSVSTLKIQRTQQEDSAVYLCASGQAYQNGYTFGSGTRLTVV.

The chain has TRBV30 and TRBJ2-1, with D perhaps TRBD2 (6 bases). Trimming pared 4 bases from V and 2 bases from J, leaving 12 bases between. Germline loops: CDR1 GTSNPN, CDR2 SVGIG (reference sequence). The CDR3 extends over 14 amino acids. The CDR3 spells CAWMSLATYNEQFF. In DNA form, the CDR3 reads TGTGCCTGGATGTCCCTAGCGACCTACAATGAGCAGTTCTTC.

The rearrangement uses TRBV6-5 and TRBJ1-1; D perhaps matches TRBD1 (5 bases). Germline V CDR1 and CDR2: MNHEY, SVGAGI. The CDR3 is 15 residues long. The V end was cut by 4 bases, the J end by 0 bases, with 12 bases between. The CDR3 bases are TGTGCCAGCAGTTCCCTCGGGACTTTGAACACTGAAGCTTTCTTT. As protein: CASSSLGTLNTEAFF.

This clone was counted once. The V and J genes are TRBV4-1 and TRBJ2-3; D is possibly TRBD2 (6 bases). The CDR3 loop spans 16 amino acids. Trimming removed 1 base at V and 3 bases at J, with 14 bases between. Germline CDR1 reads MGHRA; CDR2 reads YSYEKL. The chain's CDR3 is CASSQVPGVGTDTQYF. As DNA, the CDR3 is TGCGCCAGCAGCCAAGTGCCGGGAGTCGGTACAGATACGCAGTATTTT.

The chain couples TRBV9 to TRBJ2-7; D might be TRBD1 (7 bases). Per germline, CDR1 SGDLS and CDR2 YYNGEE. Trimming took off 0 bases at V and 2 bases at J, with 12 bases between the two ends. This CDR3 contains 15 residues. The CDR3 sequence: CASSVAPGGPYEQYF. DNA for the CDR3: TGTGCCAGCAGCGTAGCCCCAGGGGGGCCCTACGAGCAGTACTTC.

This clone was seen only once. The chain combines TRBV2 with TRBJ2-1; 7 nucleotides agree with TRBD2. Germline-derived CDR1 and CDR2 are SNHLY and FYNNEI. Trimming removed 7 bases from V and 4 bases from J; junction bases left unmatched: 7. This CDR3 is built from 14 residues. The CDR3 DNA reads TGTGCCAGCAACTGGCGGGAGTCGTACAATGAGCAGTTCTTC. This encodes CASNWRESYNEQFF.